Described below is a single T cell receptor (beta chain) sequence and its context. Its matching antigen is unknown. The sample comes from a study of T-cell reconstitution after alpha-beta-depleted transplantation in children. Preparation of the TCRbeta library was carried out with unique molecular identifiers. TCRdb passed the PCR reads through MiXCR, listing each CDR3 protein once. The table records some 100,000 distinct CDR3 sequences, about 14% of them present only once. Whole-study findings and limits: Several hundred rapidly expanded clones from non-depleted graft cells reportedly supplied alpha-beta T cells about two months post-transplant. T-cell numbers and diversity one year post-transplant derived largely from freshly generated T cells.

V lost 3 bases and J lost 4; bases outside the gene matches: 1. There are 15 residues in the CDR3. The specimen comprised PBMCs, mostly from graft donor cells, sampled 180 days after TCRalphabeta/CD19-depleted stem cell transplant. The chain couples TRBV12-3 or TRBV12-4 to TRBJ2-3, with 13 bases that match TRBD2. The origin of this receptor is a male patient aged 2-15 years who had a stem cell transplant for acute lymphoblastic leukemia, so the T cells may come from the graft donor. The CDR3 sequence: CASSFTSGGADTQYF. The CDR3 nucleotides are TGTGCCAGCAGTTTCACTAGCGGGGGGGCAGATACGCAGTATTTT.